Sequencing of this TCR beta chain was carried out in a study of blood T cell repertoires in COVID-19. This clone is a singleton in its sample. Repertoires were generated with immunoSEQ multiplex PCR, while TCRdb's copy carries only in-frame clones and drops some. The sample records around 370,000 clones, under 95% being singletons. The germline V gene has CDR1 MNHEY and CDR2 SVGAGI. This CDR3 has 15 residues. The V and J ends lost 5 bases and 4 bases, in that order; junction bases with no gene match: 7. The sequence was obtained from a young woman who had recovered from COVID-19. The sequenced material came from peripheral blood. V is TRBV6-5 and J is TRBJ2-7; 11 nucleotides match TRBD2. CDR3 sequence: CASSLTSGNQYEQYV. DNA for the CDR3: TGTGCCAGCAGTCTGACTAGCGGGAATCAATACGAGCAGTACGTC.